This TCR beta chain was found in a study of response to subunit inactivated influenza vaccine. The study's findings and limits: It was suggested by the authors that few new T cells are recruited by each seasonal influenza vaccination.

On this clonotype: The antigen remains unidentified.

TCRdb recomputed calls from the RT-PCR reads with MiXCR, one row per CDR3 protein. The sample has about 570,000 distinct CDR3 sequences, around 11% seen once. Trimming took 1 base from V and 5 from J; bases not matched to a gene: 7. Germline CDR1 is SQVTM and CDR2 is ANQGSEA. This CDR3 is built from 15 residues. These same records also appear under a second study, on T cells expressing NK-cell markers. That source notes: TCR beta libraries carry UMIs added by 5'RACE template switching. TCR beta repertoires came from sorted CD3+CD56+NKG2C+, CD3+CD56+NKG2C- and CD3+CD56-NKG2C+ T cells. The authors sequenced eight donors, of whom seven were HCMV-seropositive and one was seronegative. Dominant NKG2C+ clonotypes accounted for about 1.0-8% of CD8+ T cells in over 5 donors.

The origin of this receptor is a man between 45 and 60 years old who received an inactivated influenza vaccine. This chain connects TRBV29-1 to TRBJ2-2; 7 nucleotides agree with TRBD2. The specimen comprised PBMCs from blood, sampled on the day of vaccination. The CDR3 region is CSVEGVWGGTGELFF. CDR3 coding DNA: TGCAGCGTTGAAGGAGTTTGGGGGGGGACCGGGGAGCTGTTTTTT.